This TCR beta chain was captured by sequencing in a study of vaccination and CD4 T cells after COVID-19. Treatment specified: roughly 11-day PBMC culture with coronavirus spike peptide pools or control peptides (ViraFEST assay). Once obtained from cultured CD4+ T cells, the DNA was sequenced using the Oncomine TCR Beta short-read assay. Each CDR3 protein is one row after TCRdb ran MiXCR on the PCR reads. The table has some 15,000 distinct CDR3 sequences, about 44% seen once. Remarks on this clonotype: Its cognate antigen is unknown.

Source material: CD4+ T cells from blood, cultured in vitro. The sequence derives from a human donor who had recovered from COVID-19.

The CDR3 spells CASRRSGGENTGELFF. DNA for the CDR3: TGTGCCAGCAGGAGGAGCGGGGGGGAGAACACCGGGGAGCTGTTTTTT. The chain employs TRBV2 and TRBJ2-2; TRBD2 agrees at 10 bases. Germline V gives CDR1 SNHLY, CDR2 FYNNEI. Losses at the gene ends were 6 bases for V and 1 base for J; bases not matched to a gene: 5. The CDR3 loop spans 16 amino acids.